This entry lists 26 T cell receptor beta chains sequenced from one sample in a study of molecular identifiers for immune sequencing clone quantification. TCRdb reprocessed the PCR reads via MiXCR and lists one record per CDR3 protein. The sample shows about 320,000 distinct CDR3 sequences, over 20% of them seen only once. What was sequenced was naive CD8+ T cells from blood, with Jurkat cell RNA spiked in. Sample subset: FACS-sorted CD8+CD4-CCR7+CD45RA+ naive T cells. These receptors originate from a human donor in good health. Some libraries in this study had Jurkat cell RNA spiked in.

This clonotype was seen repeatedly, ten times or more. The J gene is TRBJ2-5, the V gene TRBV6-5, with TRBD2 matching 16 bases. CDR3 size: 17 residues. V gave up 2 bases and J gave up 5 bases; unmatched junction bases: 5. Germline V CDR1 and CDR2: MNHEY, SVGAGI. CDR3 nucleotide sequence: TGTGCCAGCAGTTACGGTGGGACTAGCGGGAGGGGGGAGACCCAGTACTTC. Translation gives CASSYGGTSGRGETQYF.

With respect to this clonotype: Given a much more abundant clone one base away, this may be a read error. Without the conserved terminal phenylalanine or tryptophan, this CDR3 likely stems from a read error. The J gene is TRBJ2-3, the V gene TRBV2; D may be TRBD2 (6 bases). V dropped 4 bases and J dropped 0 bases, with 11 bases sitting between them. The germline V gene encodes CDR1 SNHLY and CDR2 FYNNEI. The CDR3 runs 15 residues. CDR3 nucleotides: TGTGCCAGCAGTGGGGACTTTATGAGCACAGATACGCAGTATCTT. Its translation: CASSGDFMSTDTQYL.

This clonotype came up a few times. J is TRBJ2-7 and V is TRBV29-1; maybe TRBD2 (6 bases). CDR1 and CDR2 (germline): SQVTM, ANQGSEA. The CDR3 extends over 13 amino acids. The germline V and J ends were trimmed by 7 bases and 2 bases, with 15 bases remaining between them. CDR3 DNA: TGCAGCGCCCGACTAGAAAGCACCTACGAGCAGTACTTC. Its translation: CSARLESTYEQYF.

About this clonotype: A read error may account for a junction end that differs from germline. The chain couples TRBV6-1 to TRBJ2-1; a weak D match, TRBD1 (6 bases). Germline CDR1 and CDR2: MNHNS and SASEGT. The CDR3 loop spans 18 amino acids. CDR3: CASTPRGDTRSSYNEQLF. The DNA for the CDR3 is TGTGCCAGCACCCCCCGAGGGGACACCAGGAGCTCCTACAATGAGCAGCTCTTC.

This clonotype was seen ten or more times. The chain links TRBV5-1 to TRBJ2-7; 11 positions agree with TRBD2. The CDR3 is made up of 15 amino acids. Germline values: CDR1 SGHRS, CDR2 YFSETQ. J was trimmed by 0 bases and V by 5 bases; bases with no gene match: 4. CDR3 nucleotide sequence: TGCGCCAGCAGTCCGGGACTAGCGGACTCCTACGAGCAGTACTTC. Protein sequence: CASSPGLADSYEQYF.

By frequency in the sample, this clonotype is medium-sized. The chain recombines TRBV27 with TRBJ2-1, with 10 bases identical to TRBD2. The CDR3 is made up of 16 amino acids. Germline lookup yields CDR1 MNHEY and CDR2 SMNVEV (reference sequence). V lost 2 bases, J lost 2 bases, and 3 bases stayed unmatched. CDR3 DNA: TGTGCCAGCAGTTTAACTAGCGGGGCCACCTACAATGAGCAGTTCTTC. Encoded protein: CASSLTSGATYNEQFF.

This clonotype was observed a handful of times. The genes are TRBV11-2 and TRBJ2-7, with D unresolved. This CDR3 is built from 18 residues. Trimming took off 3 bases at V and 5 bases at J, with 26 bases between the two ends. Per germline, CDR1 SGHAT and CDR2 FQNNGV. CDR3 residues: CASSFGRASGLSRDEQYF. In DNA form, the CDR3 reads TGTGCCAGCAGCTTCGGCCGCGCATCGGGTCTCTCACGGGACGAGCAGTACTTC.

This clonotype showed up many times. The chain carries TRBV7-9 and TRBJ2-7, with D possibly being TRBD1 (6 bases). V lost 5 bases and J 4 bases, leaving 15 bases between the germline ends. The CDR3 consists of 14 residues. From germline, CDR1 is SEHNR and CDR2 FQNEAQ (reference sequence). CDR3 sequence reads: CASSPRRQGYEQYF. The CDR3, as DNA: TGTGCCAGCAGCCCCCGGCGGCAGGGGTACGAGCAGTACTTC.

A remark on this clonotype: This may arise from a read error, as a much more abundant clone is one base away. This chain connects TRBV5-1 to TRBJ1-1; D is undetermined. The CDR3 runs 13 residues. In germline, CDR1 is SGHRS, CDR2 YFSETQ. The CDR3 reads CASSLTYGTAAFF. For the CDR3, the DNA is TGCGCCAGCAGCTTAACATATGGCACTGCAGCTTTCTTT.

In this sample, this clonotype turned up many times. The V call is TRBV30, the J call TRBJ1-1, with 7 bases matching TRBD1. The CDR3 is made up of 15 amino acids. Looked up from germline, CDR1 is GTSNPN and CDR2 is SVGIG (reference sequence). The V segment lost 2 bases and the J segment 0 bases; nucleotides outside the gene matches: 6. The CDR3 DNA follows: TGTGCCTGGAGTCTGACAGGGACCATGAACACTGAAGCTTTCTTT. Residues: CAWSLTGTMNTEAFF.

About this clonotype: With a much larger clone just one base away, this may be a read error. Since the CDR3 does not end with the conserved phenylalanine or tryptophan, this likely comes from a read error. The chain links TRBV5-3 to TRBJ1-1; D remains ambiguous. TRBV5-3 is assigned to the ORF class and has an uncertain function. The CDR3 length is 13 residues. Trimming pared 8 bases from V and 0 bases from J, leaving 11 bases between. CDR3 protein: CASSRILNTEAFL. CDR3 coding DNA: TGTGCCAGCAGCCGAATCCTGAACACTGAAGCTTTCCTT.

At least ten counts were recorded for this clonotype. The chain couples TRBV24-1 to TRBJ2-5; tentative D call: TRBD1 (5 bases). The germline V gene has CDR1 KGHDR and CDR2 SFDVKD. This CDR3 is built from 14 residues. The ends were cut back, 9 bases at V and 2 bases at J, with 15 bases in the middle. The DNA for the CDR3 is TGTGCCACCGTGGAAGGGGCCGGTCAAGAGACCCAGTACTTC. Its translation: CATVEGAGQETQYF.

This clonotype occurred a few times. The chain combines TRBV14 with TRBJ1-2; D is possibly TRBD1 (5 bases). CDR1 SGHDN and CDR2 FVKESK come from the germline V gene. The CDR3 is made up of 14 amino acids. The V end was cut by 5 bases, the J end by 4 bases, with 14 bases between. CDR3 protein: CASSSRGTLYGYTF. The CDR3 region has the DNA TGTGCCAGCAGCAGTCGGGGGACCCTCTATGGCTACACCTTC.

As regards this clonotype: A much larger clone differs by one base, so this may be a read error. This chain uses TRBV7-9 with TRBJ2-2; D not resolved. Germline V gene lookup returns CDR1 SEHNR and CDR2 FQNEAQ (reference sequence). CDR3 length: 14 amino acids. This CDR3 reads CAGSLVQSTGELFF. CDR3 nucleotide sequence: TGTGCCGGCAGCTTAGTCCAGAGCACCGGGGAGCTGTTTTTT.

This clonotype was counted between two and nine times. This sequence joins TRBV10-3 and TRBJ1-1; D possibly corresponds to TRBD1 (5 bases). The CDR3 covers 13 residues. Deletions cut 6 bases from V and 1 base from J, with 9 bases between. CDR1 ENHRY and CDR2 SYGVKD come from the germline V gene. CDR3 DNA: TGTGCCATCAGGATGACAGAGAACACTGAAGCTTTCTTT. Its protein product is CAIRMTENTEAFF.

The CDR3: CASSQDQSGGPNSPLHF. The CDR3 DNA reads TGCGCCAGCAGCCAAGACCAGTCAGGGGGGCCTAATTCACCCCTCCACTTT. This chain links TRBV4-1 with TRBJ1-6; 7 bases are shared with TRBD1. This CDR3 comprises 17 residues. V gave up 0 bases and J gave up 6 bases; unmatched junction bases: 8. Germline V gene sequence: CDR1 MGHRA, CDR2 YSYEKL.

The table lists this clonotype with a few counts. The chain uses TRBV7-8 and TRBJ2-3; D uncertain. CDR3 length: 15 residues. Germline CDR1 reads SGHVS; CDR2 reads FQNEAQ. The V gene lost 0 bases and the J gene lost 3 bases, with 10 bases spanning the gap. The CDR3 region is CASSLALQATDTQYF. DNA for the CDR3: TGTGCCAGCAGCTTAGCGCTGCAGGCGACAGATACGCAGTATTTT.

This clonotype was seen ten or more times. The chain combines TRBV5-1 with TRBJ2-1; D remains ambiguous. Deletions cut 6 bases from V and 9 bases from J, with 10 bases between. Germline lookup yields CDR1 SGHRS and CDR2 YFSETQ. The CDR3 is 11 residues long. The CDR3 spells CASNEAAEQFF. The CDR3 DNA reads TGCGCCAGCAACGAGGCGGCTGAGCAGTTCTTC.

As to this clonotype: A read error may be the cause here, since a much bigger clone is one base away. For the CDR3, the DNA is TGCAGCGTTGGGGAGTGGGCCCAGTACTTC. It yields the protein CSVGEWAQYF. This sequence joins TRBV29-1 and TRBJ2-5; TRBD2 is a possible D gene (5 bases). The germline V and J ends were trimmed by 4 bases and 9 bases, with 9 bases remaining between them. CDR1 is SQVTM and CDR2 is ANQGSEA in the germline V gene. This CDR3 contains 10 residues.

Here the CDR3 DNA reads TGTGCCAGCAGTTTAACAGGGACGGCTGTAACTGAAGCTTTCTTT. Protein sequence: CASSLTGTAVTEAFF. The chain links TRBV12-3 or TRBV12-4 to TRBJ1-1; D might be TRBD1 (6 bases). The ends were cut back, 2 bases at V and 5 bases at J, with 15 bases in the middle. This CDR3 spans 15 amino acids.

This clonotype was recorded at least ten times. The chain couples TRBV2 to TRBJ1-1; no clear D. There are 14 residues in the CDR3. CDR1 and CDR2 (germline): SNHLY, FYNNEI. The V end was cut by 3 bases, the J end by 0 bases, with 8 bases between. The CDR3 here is CASSESDMNTEAFF. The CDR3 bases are TGTGCCAGCAGTGAGTCGGATATGAACACTGAAGCTTTCTTT.

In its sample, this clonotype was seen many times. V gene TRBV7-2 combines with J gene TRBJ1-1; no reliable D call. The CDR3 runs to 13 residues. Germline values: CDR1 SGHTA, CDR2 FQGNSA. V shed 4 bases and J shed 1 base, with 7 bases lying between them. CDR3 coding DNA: TGTGCCAGCAGCTCGTGGGGGAACACTGAAGCTTTCTTT. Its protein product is CASSSWGNTEAFF.

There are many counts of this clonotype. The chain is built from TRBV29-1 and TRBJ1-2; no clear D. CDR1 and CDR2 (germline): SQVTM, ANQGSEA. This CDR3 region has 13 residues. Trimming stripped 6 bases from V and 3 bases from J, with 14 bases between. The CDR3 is CSVETPPDYGYTF. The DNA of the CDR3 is TGCAGCGTCGAGACTCCACCGGACTATGGCTACACCTTC.

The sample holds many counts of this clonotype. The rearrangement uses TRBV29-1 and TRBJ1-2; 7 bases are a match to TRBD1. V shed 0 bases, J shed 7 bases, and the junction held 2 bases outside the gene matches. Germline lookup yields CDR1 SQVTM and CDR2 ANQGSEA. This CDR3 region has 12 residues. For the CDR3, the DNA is TGCAGCGTTGAAGATCCAGGGGGTGGCTACACCTTC. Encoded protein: CSVEDPGGGYTF.

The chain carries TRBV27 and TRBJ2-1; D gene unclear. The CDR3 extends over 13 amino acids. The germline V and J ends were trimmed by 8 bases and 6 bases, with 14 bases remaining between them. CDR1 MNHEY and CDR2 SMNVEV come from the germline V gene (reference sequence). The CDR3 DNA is TGTGCCAGCTGTCCCGGACCTGTCAATGAGCAGTTCTTC. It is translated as CASCPGPVNEQFF.

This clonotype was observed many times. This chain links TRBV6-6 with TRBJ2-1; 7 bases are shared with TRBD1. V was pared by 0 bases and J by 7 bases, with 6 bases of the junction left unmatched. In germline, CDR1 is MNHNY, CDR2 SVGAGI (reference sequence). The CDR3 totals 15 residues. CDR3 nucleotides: TGTGCCAGCAGTTACTCAGTGAGGACAGGTAATGAGCAGTTCTTC. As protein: CASSYSVRTGNEQFF.